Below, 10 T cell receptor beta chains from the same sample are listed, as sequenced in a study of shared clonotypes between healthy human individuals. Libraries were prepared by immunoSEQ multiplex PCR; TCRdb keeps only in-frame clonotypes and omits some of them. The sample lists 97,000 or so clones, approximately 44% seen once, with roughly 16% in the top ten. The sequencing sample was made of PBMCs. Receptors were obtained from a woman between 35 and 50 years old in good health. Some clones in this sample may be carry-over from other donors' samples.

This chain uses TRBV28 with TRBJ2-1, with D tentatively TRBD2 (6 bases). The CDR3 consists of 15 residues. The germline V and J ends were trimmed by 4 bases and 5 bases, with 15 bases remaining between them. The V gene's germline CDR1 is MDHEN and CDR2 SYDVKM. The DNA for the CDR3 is TGTGCCAGCAGTTCTAGGGCTCGGGGGAACAATGAGCAGTTCTTC. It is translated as CASSSRARGNNEQFF.

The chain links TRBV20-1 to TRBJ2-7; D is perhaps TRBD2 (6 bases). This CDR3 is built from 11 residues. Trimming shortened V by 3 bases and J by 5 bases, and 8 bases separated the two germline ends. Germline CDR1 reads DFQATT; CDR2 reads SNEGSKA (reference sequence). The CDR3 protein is CSARDYHEQYF. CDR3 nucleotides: TGCAGTGCTAGGGACTACCACGAGCAGTACTTC.

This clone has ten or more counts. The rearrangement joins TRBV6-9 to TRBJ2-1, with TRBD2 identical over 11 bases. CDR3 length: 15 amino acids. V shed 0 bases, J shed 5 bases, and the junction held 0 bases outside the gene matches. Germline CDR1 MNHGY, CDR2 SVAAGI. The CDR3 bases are TGTGCCAGCAGTTATTCGACTAGCGGGGACAATGAGCAGTTCTTC. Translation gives CASSYSTSGDNEQFF.

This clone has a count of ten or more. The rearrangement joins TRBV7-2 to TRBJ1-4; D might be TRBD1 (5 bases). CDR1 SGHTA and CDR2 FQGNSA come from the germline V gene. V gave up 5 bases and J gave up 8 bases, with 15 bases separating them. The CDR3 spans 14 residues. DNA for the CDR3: TGTGCCAGCAGCGATACTTTAGGGGACGAAAAACTGTTTTTT. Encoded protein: CASSDTLGDEKLFF.

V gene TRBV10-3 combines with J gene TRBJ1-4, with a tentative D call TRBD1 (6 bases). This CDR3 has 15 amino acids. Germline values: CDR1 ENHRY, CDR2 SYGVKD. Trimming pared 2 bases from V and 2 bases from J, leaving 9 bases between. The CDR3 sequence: CAISEQGMTNEKLFF. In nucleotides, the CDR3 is TGTGCCATCAGTGAGCAGGGGATGACTAATGAAAAACTGTTTTTT.

The CDR3 reads CASSHPLGRTYEQYF. DNA for the CDR3: TGTGCCAGCAGCCACCCCCTGGGGAGAACGTACGAGCAGTACTTC. The chain combines TRBV7-2 with TRBJ2-7, with D perhaps TRBD2 (5 bases). Germline-derived CDR1 and CDR2 are SGHTA and FQGNSA. CDR3 length: 15 amino acids. Trimming left V 5 bases short and J 4 bases short, with 18 bases between.

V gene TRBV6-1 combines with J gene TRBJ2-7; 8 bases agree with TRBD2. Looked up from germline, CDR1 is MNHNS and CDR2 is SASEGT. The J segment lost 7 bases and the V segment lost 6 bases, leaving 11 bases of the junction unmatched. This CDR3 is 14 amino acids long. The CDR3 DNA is TGTGCCAGCAGCCGGAGCAGCGGGAGTTGGGAGCAGTACTTC. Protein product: CASSRSSGSWEQYF.

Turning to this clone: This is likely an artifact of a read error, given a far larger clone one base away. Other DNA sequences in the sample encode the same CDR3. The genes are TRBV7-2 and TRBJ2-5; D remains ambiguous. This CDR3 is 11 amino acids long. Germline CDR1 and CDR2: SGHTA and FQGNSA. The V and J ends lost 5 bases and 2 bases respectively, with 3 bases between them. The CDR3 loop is CASSEQETQYF. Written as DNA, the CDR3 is TGTGCCAGCAGCGAACAAGAGACCCAGTACTTC.

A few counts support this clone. This CDR3 is CASSGEPGREQETQYF. The CDR3, as DNA: TGTGCCAGCAGTGGCGAACCCGGGCGGGAACAAGAGACCCAGTACTTC. V and J are TRBV28 and TRBJ2-5, with D perhaps matching TRBD2 (6 bases). The CDR3 is 16 residues long. CDR1 and CDR2 from the germline V gene are MDHEN and SYDVKM. V shed 5 bases and J shed 2 bases, with 18 bases lying between them.

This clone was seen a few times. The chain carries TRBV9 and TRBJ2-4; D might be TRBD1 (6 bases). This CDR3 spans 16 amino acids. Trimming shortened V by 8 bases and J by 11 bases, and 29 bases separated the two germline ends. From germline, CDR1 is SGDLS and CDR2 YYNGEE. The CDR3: CASARDNGLPPWVQYF. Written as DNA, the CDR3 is TGTGCCAGTGCCCGGGACAACGGTCTTCCCCCTTGGGTTCAGTACTTC.